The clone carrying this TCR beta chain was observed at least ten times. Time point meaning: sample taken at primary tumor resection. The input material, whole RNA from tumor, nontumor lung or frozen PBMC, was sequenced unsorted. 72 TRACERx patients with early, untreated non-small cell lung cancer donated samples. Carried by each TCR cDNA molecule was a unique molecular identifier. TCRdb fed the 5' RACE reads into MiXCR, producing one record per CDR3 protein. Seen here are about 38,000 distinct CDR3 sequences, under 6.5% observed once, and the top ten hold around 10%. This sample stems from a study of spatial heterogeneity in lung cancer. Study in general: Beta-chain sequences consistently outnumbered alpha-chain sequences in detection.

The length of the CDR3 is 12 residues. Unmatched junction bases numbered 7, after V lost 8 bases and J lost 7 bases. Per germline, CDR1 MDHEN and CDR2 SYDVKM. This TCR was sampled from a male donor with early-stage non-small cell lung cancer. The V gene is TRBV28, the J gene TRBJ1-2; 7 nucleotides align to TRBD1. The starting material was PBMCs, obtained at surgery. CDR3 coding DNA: TGTGCCAGCGGCCAGGGGGTATTTGGCTACACCTTC. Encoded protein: CASGQGVFGYTF.